The clone carrying this T cell receptor (beta chain) was detected a few times. Its target is unknown. The data were taken from a study of blood T cells in healthy people across ages. Turning to the study itself: The capture of about one barcoded beta molecule per two T cells was achieved by template switching.

Using a J-beta primer mix together with a sample-barcoded 5' primer, a second PCR was run for about 6 to 12 cycles. TCRdb re-analysed the 5' RACE reads in MiXCR, keeping a single row per CDR3 protein. This sample has about 1.5 million distinct CDR3 sequences, with approximately 39% found just once. CDR1 MNHEY and CDR2 SMNVEV come from the germline V gene (reference sequence). Unmatched junction bases numbered 8, after V lost 6 bases and J lost 0 bases. This CDR3 is 15 amino acids long. Regarding the study as a whole: The authors considered diversity estimates from one million T cells to be underestimates.

Isolation yielded PBMCs, at least 7 million per sample, in every case. RNA extraction gave at least 5.5 micrograms of total RNA per sample. The TCR comes from a woman between 18 and 30 years old in good health. The specimen sequenced was blood. The chain combines TRBV27 with TRBJ2-7; the match to TRBD1 covers 7 bases. CDR3 loop: CASRTHRGISYEQYF. The CDR3 region has the DNA TGTGCCAGCAGAACTCACAGGGGAATCTCCTACGAGCAGTACTTC.